This TCR beta chain was documented in a study of T cell responses to AZD1222 COVID-19 vaccine. Study-wide context: The study pooled second doses at about 4 or about 12 weeks. Study-level points and caveats: Baseline serostatus was positive in only a handful of AZD1222 recipients. Vaccine-associated CD4 TCRs ranged over spike, dominating at 160-218 and 743-854.

In the case of this clone: Its target is not known.

Profiled with immunoSEQ multiplex PCR; TCRdb holds only in-frame clones, not every one. The sample includes over 120,000 clones, roughly 92% seen only once; the top ten take about 4.8%. The CDR3 totals 13 residues. V lost 3 bases and J lost 5, with 10 bases in between. V usage is TRBV12-3 or TRBV12-4 and J usage is TRBJ2-5; D uncertain. The clonotype was recovered from an adult in good health. The specimen comprised peripheral blood, sampled on day 0 of AZD1222 vaccination. The CDR3 region has the DNA TGTGCCAGCAGTTTGGGCAAATGGGAGACCCAGTACTTC. This encodes CASSLGKWETQYF.